Below, 7 T cell receptor beta chains from the same sample are listed, as sequenced in a study of patients and donors after allogeneic stem cell transplantation. TCRdb ran MiXCR on the RT-PCR reads and lists one entry per CDR3 protein. The repertoire holds approximately 60,000 distinct CDR3 sequences, with roughly 14% as singletons. The specimen was blood, either unsorted or a sorted T cell fraction (not recorded which). These receptor sequences come from a human donor who was either an allogeneic HSCT recipient or a stem cell or donor lymphocyte infusion donor (not recorded which). It is not recorded whose cells these are; they may come from a transplant donor.

This clonotype was counted only a few times. The chain joins TRBV5-1 to TRBJ2-7, with TRBD1 identical over 9 bases. The CDR3 consists of 15 residues. The germline CDR1 and CDR2 sequences are SGHRS and YFSETQ. The trim removed 4 bases at V and 2 bases at J, leaving 7 bases unmatched. The CDR3 DNA reads TGCGCCAGCAGCGCCTATCGACAGGGGGCCTACGAGCAGTACTTC. Its translation: CASSAYRQGAYEQYF.

This clonotype was recorded a few times. The chain recombines TRBV11-2 with TRBJ1-4; D gene unclear. Germline V CDR1 and CDR2: SGHAT, FQNNGV. V lost 5 bases to trimming and J lost 1 base, with 11 bases between them. The CDR3 length is 15 residues. The CDR3 bases are TGTGCCAGCAGCCGAAGTACTGGAACTAATGAAAAACTGTTTTTT. Protein sequence: CASSRSTGTNEKLFF.

This clonotype was counted a few times. At one end, the junction sequence differs from germline, possibly due to a read error. This chain connects TRBV7-6 to TRBJ2-3, with unresolved D. The CDR3 runs to 15 residues. Germline CDR1 SGHVS, CDR2 FNYEAQ. CDR3 in DNA: TGTGCCAGCAGCTTAGCGCAAGGTTGGGCAGATACGCAGTCTTTT. Residues: CASSLAQGWADTQSF.

The chain uses TRBV20-1 and TRBJ2-1; D is uncertain. Germline V gene data show CDR1 as DFQATT and CDR2 as SNEGSKA (reference sequence). The germline V and J ends were trimmed by 3 bases and 0 bases, with 15 bases remaining between them. CDR3 length: 16 amino acids. The CDR3 region is CSARIPDGPSYNEQFF. In nucleotides, the CDR3 is TGCAGTGCTAGGATCCCTGATGGTCCCTCCTACAATGAGCAGTTCTTC.

The rearrangement links TRBV29-1 to TRBJ2-5; 10 nucleotides agree with TRBD1. There are 17 residues in the CDR3. The V gene's germline CDR1 is SQVTM and CDR2 ANQGSEA. V shed 3 bases and J 0 bases; nucleotides not matched to a gene: 10. As DNA, the CDR3 is TGCAGCGTTGATGGGTTGGTGGGACAGGGGCACCAAGAGACCCAGTACTTC. Translating gives CSVDGLVGQGHQETQYF. The full variable domain, its missing parts supplied by reference TRBV29-1 and TRBJ2-5, is SAVISQKPSRDICQRGTSLTIQCQVDSQVTMMFWYRQQPGQSLTLIATANQGSEATYESGFVIDKFPISRPNLTFSTLTVSNMSPEDSSIYLCSVDGLVGQGHQETQYFGPGTRLLVL.

By frequency in the sample, this clonotype is medium-sized. The V and J genes are TRBV5-1 and TRBJ1-1; no definite D call. CDR1 SGHRS and CDR2 YFSETQ come from the germline V gene. Between the trimmed V and J ends, which lost 1 base and 4 bases, there was a span of 14 bases. CDR3 length: 15 amino acids. Here the CDR3 DNA reads TGCGCCAGCAGCTTGAAATTGGGGAAGAGCACTGAAGCTTTCTTT. It translates to CASSLKLGKSTEAFF.

The rearrangement links TRBV24-1 to TRBJ2-3; perhaps D is TRBD1 or TRBD2 (5 bases each). Germline CDR1 KGHDR, CDR2 SFDVKD. This CDR3 comprises 16 residues. The ends were cut back, 2 bases at V and 9 bases at J, with 20 bases in the middle. The CDR3: CATSDSFNGAINTQYF. The CDR3 DNA sequence: TGTGCCACCAGTGATTCCTTTAACGGGGCCATTAACACGCAGTATTTT.